The sequence of this TCR beta chain was determined in a study of T cell responses to AZD1222 COVID-19 vaccine. Per the germline V gene, CDR1 is LGHNA and CDR2 is YNFKEQ. The length of the CDR3 is 16 residues. Trimming took 0 bases from V and 7 from J, leaving 16 bases between them. Generated by immunoSEQ multiplex PCR, the TCRdb table keeps only in-frame clones and is missing some. The data show 100,000 or so clones, just over 85% seen once. Study-wide results and limits: The sample set comprised mostly white British donors with more females, and clonal diversity was possibly underestimated. Mapped onto spike, vaccine-associated CD4 TCRs spanned it and were dominant at 160-218 and 743-854. As reported, nearly half of all spike-specific TCRs target variant regions that are unmutated.

A few counts support this clone. As yet, its antigen is unknown. This chain uses TRBV4-2 with TRBJ2-4; TRBD2 might be the D (6 bases). The material sequenced was peripheral blood, taken on day 0 of AZD1222 vaccination. The clonotype originates from an adult in good health. Here the CDR3 DNA reads TGTGCCAGCAGCCAAGAGCGACTAGTTGCTGGTAACATTCAGTACTTC. It codes for CASSQERLVAGNIQYF.